The next 11 T cell receptor beta chains were all read from a single sample in a study of T cell repertoires in cytomegalovirus infection. TCRdb reanalysed the reads using MiXCR and keeps one entry per CDR3 protein. The data hold roughly 500,000 distinct CDR3 sequences, with around 11% observed a single time. Sequencing was performed on PBMCs. The receptors were gathered from a human donor in good health (CMV status not recorded). Some clones in this sample may be carry-over from other donors' samples.

This clonotype appeared many times. V gene TRBV7-6 combines with J gene TRBJ1-1; 7 bases map to TRBD1. Germline V gene sequence: CDR1 SGHVS, CDR2 FNYEAQ. The CDR3 spans 12 residues. Trimming cost V 5 bases and J 5 bases; bases outside gene matches: 2. CDR3: CASSPQGTEAFF. The DNA for the CDR3 is TGTGCCAGCAGCCCACAGGGGACTGAAGCTTTCTTT.

This clonotype was seen repeatedly, ten times or more. The chain couples TRBV19 to TRBJ1-1; the D is unclear. The germline V and J ends were trimmed by 5 bases and 11 bases, with 12 bases remaining between them. In germline, CDR1 is LNHDA, CDR2 SQIVND (reference sequence). The CDR3 has 11 residues. CDR3 amino acids: CASSLQGPAFF. CDR3 bases: TGTGCCAGTAGTCTTCAAGGACCGGCTTTCTTT.

The sample holds many counts of this clonotype. V gene TRBV24-1 combines with J gene TRBJ2-7; D uncertain. Germline assignment: CDR1 KGHDR and CDR2 SFDVKD. V lost 7 bases and J 3 bases, leaving 9 bases between the germline ends. The CDR3 is 12 residues long. CDR3 amino acids: CATSGPVYEQYF. In DNA form, the CDR3 reads TGTGCCACCAGCGGACCCGTCTACGAGCAGTACTTC.

This clonotype was picked up a small number of times. This chain links TRBV27 with TRBJ1-5, with D unresolved. V shed 3 bases and J shed 4 bases, with 7 bases lying between them. Germline values: CDR1 MNHEY, CDR2 SMNVEV (reference sequence). The CDR3 covers 13 residues. The CDR3 DNA sequence: TGTGCCAGCAGTTTGTCTCAAAATCAGCCCCAGCATTTT. This gives the protein CASSLSQNQPQHF.

This clonotype was found many times. The gene calls are TRBV28 and TRBJ1-2; D perhaps matches TRBD1 (6 bases). This CDR3 comprises 15 residues. Germline lookup yields CDR1 MDHEN and CDR2 SYDVKM. V lost 6 bases, J lost 2 bases, and 16 bases lay in between. The CDR3 nucleotides are TGTGCCAGCAGCTCACCCCGGACAGTGAACTATGGCTACACCTTC. Protein product: CASSSPRTVNYGYTF.

This clonotype was seen ten or more times. The J gene is TRBJ2-6, the V gene TRBV19; maybe TRBD1 (6 bases). The CDR3 is made up of 17 amino acids. The germline gives CDR1 LNHDA, CDR2 SQIVND (reference sequence). V was trimmed by 10 bases and J by 2 bases, leaving 21 bases between them. This CDR3 reads CATSKTQGSAGANVLTF. The CDR3 DNA reads as TGTGCCACCAGTAAAACCCAGGGGTCTGCTGGGGCCAACGTCCTGACTTTC.

This clonotype was counted ten times or more. The chain joins TRBV30 to TRBJ1-6, with 8 nucleotides matching TRBD1. The CDR3 contains 13 residues. The germline CDR1 and CDR2 sequences are GTSNPN and SVGIG (reference sequence). The V segment lost 5 bases and the J segment 10 bases; nucleotides outside the gene matches: 7. DNA of the CDR3: TGTGCCTGGGCCGGGACAGGTCGATCACCCCTCCACTTT. Encoded protein: CAWAGTGRSPLHF.

This clonotype was counted at least ten times. The chain combines TRBV6-1 with TRBJ1-2; 9 bases fit TRBD1. The germline V gene encodes CDR1 MNHNS and CDR2 SASEGT. The CDR3 extends over 15 amino acids. V shed 2 bases and J 5 bases; nucleotides not matched to a gene: 6. CDR3 loop: CASSEHRGLQYGYTF. CDR3 in DNA: TGTGCCAGCAGTGAACACAGGGGGCTTCAGTATGGCTACACCTTC.

V usage is TRBV12-3 or TRBV12-4 and J usage is TRBJ1-5, with D tentatively TRBD1 (5 bases). The CDR3 has 14 amino acids. Trimming removed 4 bases from V and 0 bases from J, with 7 bases in between. For the CDR3, the DNA is TGTGCCAGCAGTTCGGACAATAGCAATCAGCCCCAGCATTTT. It encodes CASSSDNSNQPQHF.

This clonotype showed up many times. The V and J genes are TRBV12-3 or TRBV12-4 and TRBJ2-1, with no clear D. Between the trimmed V and J ends, which lost 2 bases and 5 bases, there was a span of 10 bases. CDR3 size: 14 residues. CDR3 nucleotides: TGTGCCAGCAGTTTATTTGTCAGAGACAATGAGCAGTTCTTC. Amino acids: CASSLFVRDNEQFF.

This clonotype was observed at least ten times. The J gene is TRBJ1-2, the V gene TRBV12-3 or TRBV12-4; TRBD1 matches at 10 bases. Germline trimming cut 5 bases from V and 4 bases from J; bases unmatched to any gene: 4. The CDR3 loop spans 14 amino acids. This chain's CDR3 is CASSDRGRGYGYTF. CDR3 bases: TGTGCCAGCAGTGACAGGGGGCGCGGCTATGGCTACACCTTC.